This T cell receptor beta chain was sequenced in a study of graft-versus-host responses after intestinal transplantation. Study in general: Multivisceral, liver-intestinal, or isolated intestinal transplants were given to recipients. Study results and limitations: GvH clones detected in recipient marrow included some appearing first in ileum or blood.

With regard to this clone: What it binds is not known.

TCRdb's copy holds only in-frame clones and misses some; the assay was immunoSEQ multiplex PCR. The table has about 90,000 clones, over 90% seen once. With 5 bases clipped from V and 2 bases from J, the junction kept 8 bases outside the gene matches. Looked up from germline, CDR1 is LNHDA and CDR2 is SQIVND (reference sequence). This CDR3 has 16 residues. The material was unstimulated CD4+ T cells sorted from spleen or lymph node cells, obtained before transplant. The V call is TRBV19, the J call TRBJ2-1; 8 bases align to TRBD1. This sequence originates from a human donor who was the organ donor for an intestinal transplant. As DNA, the CDR3 is TGTGCCAGTAGTGTTACAGGGGGAAATACCTACAATGAGCAGTTCTTC. Translating gives CASSVTGGNTYNEQFF.